This entry concerns a single T cell receptor beta chain. Its specificity is not known. These data originate in a study of B cell selection in AIRE deficiency. V was trimmed by 3 bases and J by 6 bases, leaving 6 bases between them. The CDR3 is made up of 12 amino acids. Germline CDR1 is KGHSH and CDR2 is LQKENI. The regulatory T cell sort gate was CD4+CD25hiCD127low/negative. Control samples were from healthy, unrelated donors. General study findings and limits: With only TCRbeta sequenced, less than 45% of shared healthy Treg sequences overlapped Tconv. Shorter CDR3s marked shared Treg sequences, biased toward few non-templated insertions.

Repertoires were generated with immunoSEQ multiplex PCR, while TCRdb's copy carries only in-frame clones and drops some. The sample lists tens of thousands of clones, over 90% occurring once. The chain is built from TRBV18 and TRBJ1-3; D gene uncertain. Sample: CD4+CD25+ Tregs sorted from PBMCs. This clonotype was sampled from a human donor in good health. The CDR3, as DNA: TGTGCCAGCTCACCTCCCCAAAACACCATATATTTT. Translation: CASSPPQNTIYF.